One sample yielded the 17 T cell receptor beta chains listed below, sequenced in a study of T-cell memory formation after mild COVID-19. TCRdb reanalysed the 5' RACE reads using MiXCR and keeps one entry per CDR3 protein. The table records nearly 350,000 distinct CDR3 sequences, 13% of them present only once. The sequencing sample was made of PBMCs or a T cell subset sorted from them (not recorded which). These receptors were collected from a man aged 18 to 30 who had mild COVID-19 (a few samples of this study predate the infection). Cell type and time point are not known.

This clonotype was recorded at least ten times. CDR3 in DNA: TGTGCCAGCAGCGGAACGGGGGCCACTGAAGCTTTCTTT. Its translation: CASSGTGATEAFF. The chain combines TRBV7-2 with TRBJ1-1, with D maybe TRBD1 (6 bases). V shed 5 bases and J shed 4 bases, with 11 bases lying between them. CDR1 and CDR2 (germline): SGHTA, FQGNSA. This CDR3 spans 13 amino acids.

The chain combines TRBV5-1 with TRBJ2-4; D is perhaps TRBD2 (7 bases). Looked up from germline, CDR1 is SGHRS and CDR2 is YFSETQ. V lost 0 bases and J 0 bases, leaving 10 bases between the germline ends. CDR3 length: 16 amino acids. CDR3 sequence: CASSLGRGLAKNIQYF. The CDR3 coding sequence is TGCGCCAGCAGCTTGGGGCGGGGGCTAGCCAAAAACATTCAGTACTTC.

CDR3 sequence: CASSRGQDSNQPQHF. The CDR3 coding sequence is TGCGCCAGCAGCCGGGGGCAGGATAGCAATCAGCCCCAGCATTTT. The J gene is TRBJ1-5, the V gene TRBV4-1; maybe TRBD1 (6 bases). Trimming shortened V by 4 bases and J by 0 bases, and 10 bases separated the two germline ends. Per germline, CDR1 MGHRA and CDR2 YSYEKL. CDR3 length equals 15 residues.

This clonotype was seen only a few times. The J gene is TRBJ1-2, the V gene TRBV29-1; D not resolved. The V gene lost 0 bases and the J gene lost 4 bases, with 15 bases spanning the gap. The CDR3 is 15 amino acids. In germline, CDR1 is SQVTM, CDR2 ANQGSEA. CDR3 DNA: TGCAGCGTTGAAGATGGGCCCCAGCCGCCCTATGGCTACACCTTC. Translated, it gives CSVEDGPQPPYGYTF.

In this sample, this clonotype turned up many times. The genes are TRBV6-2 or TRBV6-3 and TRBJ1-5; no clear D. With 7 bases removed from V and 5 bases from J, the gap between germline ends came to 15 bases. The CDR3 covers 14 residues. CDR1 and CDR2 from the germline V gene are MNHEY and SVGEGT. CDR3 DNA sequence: TGTGCCAGCACCAAGGGTAATGGGGATCAGCCCCAGCATTTT. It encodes CASTKGNGDQPQHF.

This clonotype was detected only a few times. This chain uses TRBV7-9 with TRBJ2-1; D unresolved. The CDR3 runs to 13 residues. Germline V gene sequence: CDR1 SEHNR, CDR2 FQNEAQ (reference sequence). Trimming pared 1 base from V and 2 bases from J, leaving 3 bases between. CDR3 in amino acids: CASSLVPYNEQFF. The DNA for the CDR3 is TGTGCCAGCAGCTTAGTCCCCTACAATGAGCAGTTCTTC.

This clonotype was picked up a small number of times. CDR3 in amino acids: CASSTGGFAGELFF. The CDR3 DNA follows: TGCGCCAGCAGCACCGGGGGGTTCGCCGGGGAGCTGTTTTTT. The V and J genes are TRBV5-1 and TRBJ2-2, with 7 bases matching TRBD2. Per germline, CDR1 SGHRS and CDR2 YFSETQ. J lost 6 bases, V lost 4 bases, and 6 bases had no gene match. The CDR3 contains 14 residues.

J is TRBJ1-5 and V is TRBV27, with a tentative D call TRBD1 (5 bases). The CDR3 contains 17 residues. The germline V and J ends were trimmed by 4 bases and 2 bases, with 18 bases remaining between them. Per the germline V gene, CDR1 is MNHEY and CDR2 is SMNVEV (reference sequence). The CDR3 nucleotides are TGTGCCAGCAGTTCCAGCTTATGGGGCGGAGGCAATCAGCCCCAGCATTTT. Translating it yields CASSSSLWGGGNQPQHF.

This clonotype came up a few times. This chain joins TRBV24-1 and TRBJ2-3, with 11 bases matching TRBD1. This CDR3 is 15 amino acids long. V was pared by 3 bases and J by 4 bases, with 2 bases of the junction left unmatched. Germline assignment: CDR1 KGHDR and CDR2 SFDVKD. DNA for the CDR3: TGTGCCACCAGTGATCTGGGACAGGGGGCAGATACGCAGTATTTT. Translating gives CATSDLGQGADTQYF.

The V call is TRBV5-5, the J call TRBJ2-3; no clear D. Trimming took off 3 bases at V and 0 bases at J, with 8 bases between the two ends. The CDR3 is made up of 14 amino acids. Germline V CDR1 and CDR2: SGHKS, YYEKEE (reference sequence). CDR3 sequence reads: CASSSPHSTDTQYF. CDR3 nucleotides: TGTGCCAGCAGCTCCCCTCATAGCACAGATACGCAGTATTTT.

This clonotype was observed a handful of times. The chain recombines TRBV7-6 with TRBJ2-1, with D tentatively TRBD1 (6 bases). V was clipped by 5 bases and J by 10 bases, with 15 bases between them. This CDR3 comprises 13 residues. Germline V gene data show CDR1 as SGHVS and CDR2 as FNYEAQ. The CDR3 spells CASSISLGQEQFF. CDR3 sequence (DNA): TGTGCCAGCAGCATCTCTTTAGGACAGGAGCAGTTCTTC. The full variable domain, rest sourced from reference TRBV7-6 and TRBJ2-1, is GAGVSQSPRYKVTKRGQDVALRCDPISGHVSLYWYRQALGQGPEFLTYFNYEAQQDKSGLPNDRFSAERPEGSISTLTIQRTEQRDSAMYRCASSISLGQEQFFGPGTRLTVL.

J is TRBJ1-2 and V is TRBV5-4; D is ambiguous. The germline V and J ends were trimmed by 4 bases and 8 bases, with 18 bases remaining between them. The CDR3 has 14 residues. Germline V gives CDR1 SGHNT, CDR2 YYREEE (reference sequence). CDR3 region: CASSLWTELGGYTF. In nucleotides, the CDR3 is TGTGCCAGCAGCCTGTGGACGGAACTCGGGGGCTACACCTTC.

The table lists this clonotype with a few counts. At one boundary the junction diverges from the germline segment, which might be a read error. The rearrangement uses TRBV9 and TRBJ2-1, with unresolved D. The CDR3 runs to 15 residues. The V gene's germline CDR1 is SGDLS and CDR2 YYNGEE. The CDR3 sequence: CASSVAGSSDNEQFF. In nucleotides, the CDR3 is TGTGCCAGCAGCGTAGCCGGTAGCTCCGACAATGAGCAGTTCTTC.

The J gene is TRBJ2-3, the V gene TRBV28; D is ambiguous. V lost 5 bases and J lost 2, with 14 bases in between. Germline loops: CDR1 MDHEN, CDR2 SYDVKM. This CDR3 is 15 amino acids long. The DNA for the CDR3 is TGTGCCAGCAGTGCCGAGCTGGCCCACACAGATACGCAGTATTTT. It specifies CASSAELAHTDTQYF.

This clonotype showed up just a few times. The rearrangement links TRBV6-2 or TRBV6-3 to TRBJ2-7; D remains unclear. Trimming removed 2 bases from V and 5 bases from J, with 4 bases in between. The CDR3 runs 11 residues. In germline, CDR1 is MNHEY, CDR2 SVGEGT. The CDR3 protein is CASSYPHEQYV. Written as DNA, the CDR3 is TGTGCCAGCAGTTACCCTCACGAGCAGTACGTC.

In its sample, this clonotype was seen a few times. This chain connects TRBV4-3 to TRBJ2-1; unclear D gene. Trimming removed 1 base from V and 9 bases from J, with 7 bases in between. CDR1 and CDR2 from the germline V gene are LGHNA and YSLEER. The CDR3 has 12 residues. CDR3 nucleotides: TGCGCCAGCAGCCAAGCCTTGGCTGAGCAGTTCTTC. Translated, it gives CASSQALAEQFF.

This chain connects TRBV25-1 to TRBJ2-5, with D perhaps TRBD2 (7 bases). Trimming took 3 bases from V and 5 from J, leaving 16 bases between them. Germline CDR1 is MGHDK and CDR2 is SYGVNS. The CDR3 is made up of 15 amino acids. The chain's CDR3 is CASSDPRGPGETQYF. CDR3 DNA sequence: TGTGCCAGCAGTGACCCGCGGGGGCCAGGGGAGACCCAGTACTTC.